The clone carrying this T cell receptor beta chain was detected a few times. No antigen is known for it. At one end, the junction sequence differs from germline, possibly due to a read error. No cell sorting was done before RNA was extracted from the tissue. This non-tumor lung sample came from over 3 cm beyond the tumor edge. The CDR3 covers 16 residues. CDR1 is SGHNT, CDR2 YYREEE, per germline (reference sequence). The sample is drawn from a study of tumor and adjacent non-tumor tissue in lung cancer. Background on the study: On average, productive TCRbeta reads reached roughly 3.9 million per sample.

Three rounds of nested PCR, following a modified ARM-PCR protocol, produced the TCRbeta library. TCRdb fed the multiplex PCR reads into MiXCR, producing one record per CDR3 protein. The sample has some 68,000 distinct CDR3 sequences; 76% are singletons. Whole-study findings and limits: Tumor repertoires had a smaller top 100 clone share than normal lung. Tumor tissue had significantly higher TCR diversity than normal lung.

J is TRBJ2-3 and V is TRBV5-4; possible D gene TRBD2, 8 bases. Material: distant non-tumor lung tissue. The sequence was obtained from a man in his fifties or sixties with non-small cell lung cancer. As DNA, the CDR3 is TGTGCCAGCAGCCCTATCGAGCGGGAGCAGGGGGATACGCAGTTTTTT. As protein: CASSPIEREQGDTQFF.